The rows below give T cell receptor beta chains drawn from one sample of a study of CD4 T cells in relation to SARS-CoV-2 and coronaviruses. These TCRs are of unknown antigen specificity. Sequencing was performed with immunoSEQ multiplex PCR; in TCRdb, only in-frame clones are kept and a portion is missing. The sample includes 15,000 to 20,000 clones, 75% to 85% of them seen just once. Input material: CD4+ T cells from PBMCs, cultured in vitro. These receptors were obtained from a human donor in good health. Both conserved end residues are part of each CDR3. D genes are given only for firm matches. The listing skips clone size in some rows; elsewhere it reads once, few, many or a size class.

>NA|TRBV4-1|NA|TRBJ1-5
CASSPRGDQPQHF
TGCGCCAGCAGCCCCCGGGGGGATCAGCCCCAGCATTTT
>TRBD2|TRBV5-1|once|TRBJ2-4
CASSLASVRGGGIAKNIQYF
TGCGCCAGCAGCTTGGCCTCAGTGCGGGGGGGCGGAATAGCCAAAAACATTCAGTACTTC
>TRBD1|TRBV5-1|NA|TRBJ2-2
CASSGTGGVRTGELFF
TGCGCCAGCAGCGGGACAGGGGGCGTAAGAACCGGGGAGCTGTTTTTT
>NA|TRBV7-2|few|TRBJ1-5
CASSSDRPNQPQHF
TGTGCCAGCAGCTCGGACAGACCGAATCAGCCCCAGCATTTT
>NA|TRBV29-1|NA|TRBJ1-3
CSVEPSSGNTIYF
TGCAGCGTTGAGCCAAGTTCTGGAAACACCATATATTTT
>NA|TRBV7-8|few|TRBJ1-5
CASSLEGEGPQHF
TGTGCCAGCAGCTTAGAGGGGGAGGGGCCCCAGCATTTT
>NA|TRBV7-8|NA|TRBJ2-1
CASSSPTGEGEQFF
TGTGCCAGCAGCTCCCCGACTGGTGAGGGCGAGCAGTTCTTC
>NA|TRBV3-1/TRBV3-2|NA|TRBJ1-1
CASSHFDAEAFF
TGTGCCAGCAGCCATTTTGATGCTGAAGCTTTCTTT
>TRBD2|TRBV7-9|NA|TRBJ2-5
CASSPGLALQETQYF
TGTGCCAGCAGCCCGGGACTAGCGCTCCAAGAGACCCAGTACTTC
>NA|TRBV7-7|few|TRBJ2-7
CASSPAEGGPYEQYF
TGTGCTAGCAGCCCCGCAGAGGGGGGACCCTACGAGCAGTACTTC
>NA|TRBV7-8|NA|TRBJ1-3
CASSIQGRSGNTIYF
TGTGCCAGCAGCATACAGGGACGCTCTGGAAACACCATATATTTT
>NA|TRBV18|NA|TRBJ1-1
CASSPLSTTMNTEAFF
TGTGCCAGCTCACCACTCAGTACAACCATGAACACTGAAGCTTTCTTT
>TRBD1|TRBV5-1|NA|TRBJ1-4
CASSAGQGAAVLTNEKLFF
TGCGCCAGCAGCGCGGGACAGGGGGCGGCTGTGTTAACTAATGAAAAACTGTTTTTT
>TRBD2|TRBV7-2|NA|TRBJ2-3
CASSLSIAGGADTQYF
TGTGCCAGCAGCTTGTCAATAGCGGGAGGAGCAGATACGCAGTATTTT
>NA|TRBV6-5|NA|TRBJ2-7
CASSFAWDGTYEQYF
TGTGCCAGCAGTTTTGCTTGGGACGGAACCTACGAGCAGTACTTC
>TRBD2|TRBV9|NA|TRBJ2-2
CASSVGTSGGAAGELFF
TGTGCCAGCAGCGTGGGGACTAGCGGGGGGGCGGCCGGGGAGCTGTTTTTT
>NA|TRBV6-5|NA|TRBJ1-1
CASSYSRENTEAFF
TGTGCCAGCAGTTATAGCCGGGAGAACACTGAAGCTTTCTTT
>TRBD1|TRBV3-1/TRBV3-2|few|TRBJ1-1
CASSHLTGEVRQAFF
TGTGCCAGCAGCCATCTGACAGGGGAGGTTAGGCAAGCTTTCTTT
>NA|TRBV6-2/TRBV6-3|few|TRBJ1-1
CASSQQTLNTEAFF
TGTGCCAGCAGTCAACAGACCCTGAACACTGAAGCTTTCTTT
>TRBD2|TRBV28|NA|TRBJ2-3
CASSLGTSGGGTQYF
TGTGCCAGCAGTCTTGGGACTAGCGGGGGGGGTACGCAGTATTTT
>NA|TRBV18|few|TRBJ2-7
CASSPQREWTGEQYF
TGTGCCAGCTCTCCCCAACGGGAGTGGACCGGCGAGCAGTACTTC
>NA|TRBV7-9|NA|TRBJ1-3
CASSPRDPYFSGNTIYF
TGTGCCAGCAGCCCCAGGGATCCCTACTTCTCTGGAAACACCATATATTTT
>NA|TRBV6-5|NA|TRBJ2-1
CASSLLGGYNEQFF
TGTGCCAGCAGCCTTCTTGGGGGCTACAATGAGCAGTTCTTC
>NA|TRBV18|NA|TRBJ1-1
CASSPREAWAAFF
TGTGCCAGCTCACCACGAGAGGCATGGGCGGCTTTCTTT
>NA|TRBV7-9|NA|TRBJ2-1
CASSRGAPNEQFF
TGTGCCAGCAGCCGCGGGGCCCCAAATGAGCAGTTCTTC
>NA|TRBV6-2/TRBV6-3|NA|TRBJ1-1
CASSLRQVRTEAFF
TGTGCCAGCAGTCTACGACAGGTAAGGACTGAAGCTTTCTTT
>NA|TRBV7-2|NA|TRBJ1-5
CASSLVSDSNQPQHF
TGTGCCAGCAGCTTAGTGTCAGATAGCAATCAGCCCCAGCATTTT
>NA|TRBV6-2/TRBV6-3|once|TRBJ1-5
CASSQTGHNQPQHF
TGTGCCAGCAGCCAAACGGGACACAATCAGCCCCAGCATTTT